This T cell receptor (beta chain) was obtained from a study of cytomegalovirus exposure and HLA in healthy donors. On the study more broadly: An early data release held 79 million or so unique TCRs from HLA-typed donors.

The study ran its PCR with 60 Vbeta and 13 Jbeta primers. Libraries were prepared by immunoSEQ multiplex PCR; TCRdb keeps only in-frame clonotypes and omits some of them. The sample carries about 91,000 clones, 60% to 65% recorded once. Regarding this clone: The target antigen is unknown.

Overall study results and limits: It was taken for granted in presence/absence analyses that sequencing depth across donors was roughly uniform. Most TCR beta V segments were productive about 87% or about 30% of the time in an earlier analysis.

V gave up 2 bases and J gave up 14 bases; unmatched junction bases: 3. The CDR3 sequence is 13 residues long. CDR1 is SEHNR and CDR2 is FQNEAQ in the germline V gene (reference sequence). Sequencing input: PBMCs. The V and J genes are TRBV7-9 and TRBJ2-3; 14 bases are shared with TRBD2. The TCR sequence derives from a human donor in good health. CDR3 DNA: TGTGCCAGCAGCTTACCGGGACTAGCGGGGGTGTATTTT. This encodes CASSLPGLAGVYF.